This T cell receptor (beta chain) stems from a study of T cells after yellow fever vaccination. For the study at large: The fractions with low cell numbers were processed using SMART-Seq v4 Ultra Low Input.

Germline V gene lookup returns CDR1 MNHEY and CDR2 SVGAGI. The CDR3 has 14 amino acids. The trim removed 3 bases at V and 7 bases at J, leaving 3 bases unmatched. Study results and caveats: Some clonotypes were seen in both the CD4 and the CD8 compartments. These made up a small share and likely arose from convergent recombination.

On this clonotype itself: Its specificity is unknown.

Generation of TCR cDNA used 5'RACE template switching (which added a universal primer site and UMIs). MiXCR was run by TCRdb on the 5' RACE reads, yielding one entry per CDR3 protein. The data show roughly 310,000 distinct CDR3 sequences, around 4% seen once. The receptor's source is a man aged 18-30 years who received the YFV17D yellow fever vaccine. The sequencing here drew on PBMCs, taken on the day of the yellow fever booster vaccination. V usage is TRBV6-5 and J usage is TRBJ2-2; TRBD1 matches at 9 bases. The CDR3 DNA sequence: TGTGCCAGCAGTTATGACAGGGGGGTCGGGGAGCTGTTTTTT. Encoded protein: CASSYDRGVGELFF.